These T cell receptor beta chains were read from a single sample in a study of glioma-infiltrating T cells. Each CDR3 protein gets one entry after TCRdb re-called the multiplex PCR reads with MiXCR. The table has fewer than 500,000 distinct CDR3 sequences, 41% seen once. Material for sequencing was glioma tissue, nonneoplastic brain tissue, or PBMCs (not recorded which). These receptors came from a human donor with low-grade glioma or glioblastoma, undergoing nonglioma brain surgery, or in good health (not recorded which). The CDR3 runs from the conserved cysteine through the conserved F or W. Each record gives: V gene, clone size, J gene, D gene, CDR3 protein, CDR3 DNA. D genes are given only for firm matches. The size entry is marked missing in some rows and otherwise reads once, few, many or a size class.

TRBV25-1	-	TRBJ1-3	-	CASSEMRGAGNTIYF	TGTGCCAGCAGTGAGATGAGGGGTGCCGGAAACACCATATATTTT
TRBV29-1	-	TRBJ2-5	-	CSVSLSETQYF	TGCAGCGTTTCTCTAAGCGAGACCCAGTACTTC
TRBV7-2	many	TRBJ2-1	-	CASSARTLNEQFF	TGTGCCAGCAGCGCCCGGACCCTCAATGAGCAGTTCTTC
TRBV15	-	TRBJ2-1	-	CATSRDLPQYNEQFF	TGTGCCACCAGCAGAGATCTGCCACAGTACAATGAGCAGTTCTTC
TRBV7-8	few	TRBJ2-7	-	CASTHLTSSYEQYF	TGTGCCAGCACCCATCTGACAAGCTCCTACGAGCAGTACTTC
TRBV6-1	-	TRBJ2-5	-	CASRLGEDQYF	TGTGCCAGCAGACTTGGAGAGGACCAGTACTTC
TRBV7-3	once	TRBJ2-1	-	CASSLTGNRGEQFF	TGTGCCAGCAGCCTCACCGGGAACCGTGGTGAGCAGTTCTTC
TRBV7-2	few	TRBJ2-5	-	CASSPTRTEQETQYF	TGTGCCAGCAGCCCCACACGGACAGAGCAAGAGACCCAGTACTTC
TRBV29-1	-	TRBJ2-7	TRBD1	CSAGTGPSYEQYF	TGCAGCGCGGGGACAGGACCTTCCTACGAGCAGTACTTC
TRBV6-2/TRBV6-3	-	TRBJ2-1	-	CASTPADPGLSNEQFF	TGTGCCAGCACCCCCGCAGACCCGGGACTCTCAAATGAGCAGTTCTTC
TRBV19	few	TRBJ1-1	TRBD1	CASSRRQGVEAFF	TGTGCCAGTAGTAGAAGACAGGGTGTGGAAGCTTTCTTT
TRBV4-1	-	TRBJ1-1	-	CASSGPKGMNTEAFF	TGTGCCAGCAGCGGCCCTAAGGGGATGAACACTGAAGCTTTCTTT
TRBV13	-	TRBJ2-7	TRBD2	CASSTSGRVSEQYF	TGTGCCAGCAGCACTAGCGGGAGGGTAAGCGAGCAGTACTTC
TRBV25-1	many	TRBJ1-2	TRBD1	CASSGQGSYGYTF	TGTGCCAGCAGCGGACAGGGGAGCTATGGCTACACCTTC
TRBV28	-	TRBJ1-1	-	CAIKEGEDTEAFF	TGTGCCATAAAAGAGGGGGAGGACACTGAAGCTTTCTTT
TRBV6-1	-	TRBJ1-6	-	CASAAVDNSPLHF	TGTGCCAGCGCCGCAGTAGATAATTCACCCCTCCACTTT
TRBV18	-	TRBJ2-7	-	CASSPSQGPTYEQYF	TGTGCCAGCTCACCTAGTCAGGGTCCGACCTACGAGCAGTACTTC
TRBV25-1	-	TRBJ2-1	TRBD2	CASSEPSGEIYNEQFF	TGTGCCAGCAGTGAGCCTAGCGGGGAGATCTACAATGAGCAGTTCTTC
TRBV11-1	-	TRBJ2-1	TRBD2	CASSSSGGSYNEQFF	TGTGCCAGCAGCTCTAGCGGGGGGTCCTACAATGAGCAGTTCTTC
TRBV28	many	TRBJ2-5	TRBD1	CASSLRGGDQTQYF	TGTGCCAGCAGTTTAAGAGGGGGCGACCAGACCCAGTACTTC
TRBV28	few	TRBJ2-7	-	CATGGSVATYEQYF	TGTGCCACCGGGGGAAGCGTAGCCACCTACGAGCAGTACTTC
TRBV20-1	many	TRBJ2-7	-	CSAKRPPSYEQYF	TGCAGTGCTAAGAGACCGCCCTCCTACGAGCAGTACTTC
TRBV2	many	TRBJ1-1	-	CASNQGLGNIEAFF	TGTGCCAGCAACCAGGGGCTGGGGAACATAGAAGCTTTCTTT
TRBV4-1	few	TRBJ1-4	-	CASSLGQRPISEKLFF	TGCGCCAGCAGCCTCGGACAGAGACCAATAAGTGAAAAACTGTTTTTT
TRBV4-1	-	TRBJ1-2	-	CASSQGPMTNYGYTF	TGCGCCAGCAGCCAAGGACCGATGACTAACTATGGCTACACCTTC
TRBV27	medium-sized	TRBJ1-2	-	CASSSPLDRNYGYTF	TGTGCCAGCAGTTCACCTCTGGACCGAAACTATGGCTACACCTTC
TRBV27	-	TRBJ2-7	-	CASSYLETYEQYF	TGTGCCAGCAGTTACCTAGAAACCTACGAGCAGTACTTC
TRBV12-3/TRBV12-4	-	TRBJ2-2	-	CASSPGHGYTGELFF	TGTGCCAGCAGTCCGGGACATGGATACACCGGGGAGCTGTTTTTT
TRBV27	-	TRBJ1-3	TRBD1	CASSSPLGTEAENTIYF	TGTGCCAGCAGCTCGCCCTTGGGGACAGAAGCTGAAAACACCATATATTTT
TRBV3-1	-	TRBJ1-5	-	CASSRWVDQPQHF	TGTGCCAGCAGCCGCTGGGTTGATCAGCCCCAGCATTTT
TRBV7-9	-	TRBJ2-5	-	CASSLRGQARETQYF	TGTGCCAGCAGCTTAAGGGGACAAGCTCGAGAGACCCAGTACTTC
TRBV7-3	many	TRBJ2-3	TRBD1	CASSMDRGRDTQYF	TGTGCCAGCAGCATGGACAGGGGTAGGGATACGCAGTATTTT
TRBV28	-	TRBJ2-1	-	CASSFTSPYNEQFF	TGTGCCAGCAGTTTTACCAGCCCCTACAATGAGCAGTTCTTC
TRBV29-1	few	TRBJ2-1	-	CSASSSLAWGDNEQFF	TGCAGCGCCTCCTCCTCCTTAGCGTGGGGGGACAATGAGCAGTTCTTC
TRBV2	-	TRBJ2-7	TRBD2	CASSGRTSGSGEQYF	TGTGCCAGCAGTGGCCGGACTAGCGGGAGTGGTGAGCAGTACTTC
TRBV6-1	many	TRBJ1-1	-	CASEPTRVATEAFF	TGTGCCAGCGAACCGACGAGGGTAGCAACTGAAGCTTTCTTT
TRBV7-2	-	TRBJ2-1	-	CASSFARPSNEQFF	TGTGCCAGCAGCTTCGCACGACCCAGCAATGAGCAGTTCTTC
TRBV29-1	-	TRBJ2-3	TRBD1	CSVQGADTQYF	TGCAGCGTTCAGGGGGCAGATACGCAGTATTTT
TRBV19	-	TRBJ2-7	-	CASSNRAYEQYF	TGTGCCAGTAGTAACCGGGCCTACGAGCAGTACTTC
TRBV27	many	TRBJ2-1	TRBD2	CASSSLLAGGPNEQFF	TGTGCCAGCAGTTCATTACTAGCGGGAGGACCCAATGAGCAGTTCTTC
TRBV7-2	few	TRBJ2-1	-	CASSLLGSSSYNEQFF	TGTGCCAGCAGCTTACTGGGATCGAGCTCCTACAATGAGCAGTTCTTC
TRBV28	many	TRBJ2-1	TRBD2	CASYASGTVDEQFF	TGTGCCAGCTACGCTAGCGGGACAGTCGATGAGCAGTTCTTC
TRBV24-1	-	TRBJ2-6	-	CASCSSGANVLTF	TGTGCCTCGTGCAGCTCTGGGGCCAACGTCCTGACTTTC
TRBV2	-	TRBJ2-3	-	CASSESCVNTQYF	TGTGCCAGCAGTGAGTCGTGCGTAAATACGCAGTATTTT
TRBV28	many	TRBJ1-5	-	CASSLWQGNQPQHF	TGTGCCAGCAGTTTATGGCAGGGCAATCAGCCCCAGCATTTT